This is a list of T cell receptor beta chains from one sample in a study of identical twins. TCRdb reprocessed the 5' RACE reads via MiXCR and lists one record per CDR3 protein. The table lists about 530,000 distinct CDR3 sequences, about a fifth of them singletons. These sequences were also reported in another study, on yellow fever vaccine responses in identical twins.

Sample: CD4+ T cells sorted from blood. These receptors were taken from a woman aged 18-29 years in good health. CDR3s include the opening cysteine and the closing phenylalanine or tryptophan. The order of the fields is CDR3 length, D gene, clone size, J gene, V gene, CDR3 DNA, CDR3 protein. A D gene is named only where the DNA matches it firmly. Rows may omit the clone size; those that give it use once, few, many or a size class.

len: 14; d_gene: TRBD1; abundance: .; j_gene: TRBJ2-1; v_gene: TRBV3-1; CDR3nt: TGTGCCAGCAGCCAAGGGACAGGGGGTAATGAGCAGTTCTTC; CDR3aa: CASSQGTGGNEQFF
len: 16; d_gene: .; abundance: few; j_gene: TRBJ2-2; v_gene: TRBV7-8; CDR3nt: TGTGCCAGCAGCTTTCGCGGGGGCCGGGACACCGGGGAGCTGTTTTTT; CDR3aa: CASSFRGGRDTGELFF
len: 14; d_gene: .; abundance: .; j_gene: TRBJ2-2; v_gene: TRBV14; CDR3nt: TGTGCCAGCAGCCAAGATTTTAACACCGGGGAGCTGTTTTTT; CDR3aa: CASSQDFNTGELFF
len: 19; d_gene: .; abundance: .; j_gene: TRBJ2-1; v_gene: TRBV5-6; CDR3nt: TGTGCCAGCAGCGGGGGGTTCACGGATTTTGTACGGGGGTCCAATGAGCAGTTCTTC; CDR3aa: CASSGGFTDFVRGSNEQFF
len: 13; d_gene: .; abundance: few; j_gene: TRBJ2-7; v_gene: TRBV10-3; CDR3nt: TGTGCCACTACGACTTGGGGACCCGGCGAGCAGTACTTC; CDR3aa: CATTTWGPGEQYF
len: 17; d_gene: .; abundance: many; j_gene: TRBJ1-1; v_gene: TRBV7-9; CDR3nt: TGTGCCAGCAGCACCACGGGAGGTAGGGTGTCGAACACTGAAGCTTTCTTT; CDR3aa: CASSTTGGRVSNTEAFF
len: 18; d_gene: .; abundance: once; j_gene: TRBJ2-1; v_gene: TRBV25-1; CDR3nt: TGTGCCAGCAGTGGCCCCCTCGACAGTCCTCATACTAACAATGAGCAGTTCTTC; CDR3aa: CASSGPLDSPHTNNEQFF
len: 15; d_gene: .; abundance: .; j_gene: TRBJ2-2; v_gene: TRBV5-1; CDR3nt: TGCGCCAGCAGCTTGGGACAGTACAACACCGGGGAGCTGTTTTTT; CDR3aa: CASSLGQYNTGELFF
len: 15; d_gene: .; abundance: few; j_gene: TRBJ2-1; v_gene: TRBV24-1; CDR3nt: TGTGCCACCATGTCAGGTGGGGGGAGATACAATGAGCAGTTCTTC; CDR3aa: CATMSGGGRYNEQFF
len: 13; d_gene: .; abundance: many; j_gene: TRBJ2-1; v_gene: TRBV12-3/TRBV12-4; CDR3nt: TGTGCCAGCAGTTTAAACAGGTGGGGGGATCAGTTCTTC; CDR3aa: CASSLNRWGDQFF
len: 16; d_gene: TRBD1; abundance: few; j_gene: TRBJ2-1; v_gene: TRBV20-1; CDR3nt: TGCAGTGCCGACGTCCCGGGACAGGGACGATACAATGAGCAGTTCTTC; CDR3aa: CSADVPGQGRYNEQFF
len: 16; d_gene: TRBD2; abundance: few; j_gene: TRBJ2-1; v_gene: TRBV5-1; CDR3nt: TGCGCCAGCAGCTTGGCGTTTCAGACTAGCGGAAAAGAGCAGTTCTTC; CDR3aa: CASSLAFQTSGKEQFF
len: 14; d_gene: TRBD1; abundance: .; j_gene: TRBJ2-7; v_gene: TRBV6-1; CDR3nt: TGTGCCAGTTCAGGGGGCCCCCTCTCCTACGAGCAGTACTTC; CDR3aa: CASSGGPLSYEQYF
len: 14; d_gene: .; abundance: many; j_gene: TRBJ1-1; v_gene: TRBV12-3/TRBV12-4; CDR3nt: TGTGCCAGCATCCTCTCAGGCATGAACACTGAAGCTTTCTTT; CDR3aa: CASILSGMNTEAFF
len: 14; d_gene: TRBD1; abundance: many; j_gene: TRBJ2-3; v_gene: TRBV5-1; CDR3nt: TGCGCCAGCAGCTTAACAGGGGCCGCAGATACGCAGTATTTT; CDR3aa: CASSLTGAADTQYF
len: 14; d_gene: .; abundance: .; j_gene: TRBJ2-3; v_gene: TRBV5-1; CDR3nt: TGCGCCAGCACCCAAAGGGGTCTCACAGATACGCAGTATTTT; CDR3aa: CASTQRGLTDTQYF
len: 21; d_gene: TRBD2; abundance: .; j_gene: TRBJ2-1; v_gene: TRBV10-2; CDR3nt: TGCGCCAGCAGCACAGCACCGGGACTAGCGGATTCAAACCGGTTCCACAATGAGCAGTTCTTC; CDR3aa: CASSTAPGLADSNRFHNEQFF
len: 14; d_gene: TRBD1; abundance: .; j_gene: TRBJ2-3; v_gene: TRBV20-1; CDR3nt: TGCAGTGCTGGAGGACAGGGACGCACAGATACGCAGTATTTT; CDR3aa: CSAGGQGRTDTQYF
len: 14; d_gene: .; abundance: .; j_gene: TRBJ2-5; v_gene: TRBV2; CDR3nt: TGTGCCAGCAGAGTCCGGGACTTACAAGAGACCCAGTACTTC; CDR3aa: CASRVRDLQETQYF
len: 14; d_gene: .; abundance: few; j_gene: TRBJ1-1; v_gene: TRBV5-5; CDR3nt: TGTGCCAGCGCCTTCCAAGGCGGAAACACTGAAGCTTTCTTT; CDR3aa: CASAFQGGNTEAFF
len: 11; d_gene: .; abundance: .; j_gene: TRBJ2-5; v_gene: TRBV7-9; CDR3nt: TGTGCCAGCAGCTTAGAGTCGACCCAGTACTTC; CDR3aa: CASSLESTQYF
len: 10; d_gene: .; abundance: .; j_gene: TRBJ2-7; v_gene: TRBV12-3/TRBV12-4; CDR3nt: TGTGCCAGCGGCGACTACGAGCAGTACTTC; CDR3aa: CASGDYEQYF
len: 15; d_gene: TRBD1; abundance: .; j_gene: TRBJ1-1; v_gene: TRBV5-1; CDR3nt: TGCGCCAGCAGTCTCCGGACAGGGGGTTATACTGAAGCTTTCTTT; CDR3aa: CASSLRTGGYTEAFF
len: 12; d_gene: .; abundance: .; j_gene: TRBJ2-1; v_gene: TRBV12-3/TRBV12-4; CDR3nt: TGTGCCAGCAGTTTAGAGGGGAGTGAGCAGTTCTTC; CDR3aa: CASSLEGSEQFF
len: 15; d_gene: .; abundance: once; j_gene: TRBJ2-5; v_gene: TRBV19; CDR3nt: TGTGCCAGTAGTATAGTTCCGGGAGTGGTGGAGACCCAGTACTTC; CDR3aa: CASSIVPGVVETQYF